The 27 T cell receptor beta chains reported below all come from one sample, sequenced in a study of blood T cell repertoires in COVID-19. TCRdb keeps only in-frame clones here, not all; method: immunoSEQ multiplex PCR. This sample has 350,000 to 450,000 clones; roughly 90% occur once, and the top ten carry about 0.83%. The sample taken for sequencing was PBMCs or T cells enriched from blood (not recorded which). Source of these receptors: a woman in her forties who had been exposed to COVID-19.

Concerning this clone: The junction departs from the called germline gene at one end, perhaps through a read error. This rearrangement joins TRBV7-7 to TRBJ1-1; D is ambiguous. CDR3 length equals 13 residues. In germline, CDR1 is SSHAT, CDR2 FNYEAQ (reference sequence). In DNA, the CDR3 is TGTGCTAGCAGCAGGACTGAGAACACTGAAGCTTTCTTT. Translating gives CASSRTENTEAFF.

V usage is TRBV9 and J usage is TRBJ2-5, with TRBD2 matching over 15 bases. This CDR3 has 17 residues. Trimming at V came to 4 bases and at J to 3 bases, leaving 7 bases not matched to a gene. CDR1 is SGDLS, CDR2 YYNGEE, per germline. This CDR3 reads CASSSGTSGGHEETQYF. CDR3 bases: TGTGCCAGCAGCTCCGGGACTAGCGGGGGGCACGAAGAGACCCAGTACTTC.

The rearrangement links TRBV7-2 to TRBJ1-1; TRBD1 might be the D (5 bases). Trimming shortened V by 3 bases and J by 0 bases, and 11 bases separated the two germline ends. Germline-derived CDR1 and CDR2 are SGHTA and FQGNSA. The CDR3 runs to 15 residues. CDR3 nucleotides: TGTGCCAGCAGCTTTCAGGGAGGAGTGAACACTGAAGCTTTCTTT. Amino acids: CASSFQGGVNTEAFF.

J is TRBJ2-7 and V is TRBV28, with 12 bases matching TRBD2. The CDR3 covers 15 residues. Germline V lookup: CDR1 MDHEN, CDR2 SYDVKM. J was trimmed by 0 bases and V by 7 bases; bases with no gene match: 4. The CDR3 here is CASKSGLAGSYEQYF. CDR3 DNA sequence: TGTGCCAGCAAATCGGGACTAGCGGGCTCCTACGAGCAGTACTTC.

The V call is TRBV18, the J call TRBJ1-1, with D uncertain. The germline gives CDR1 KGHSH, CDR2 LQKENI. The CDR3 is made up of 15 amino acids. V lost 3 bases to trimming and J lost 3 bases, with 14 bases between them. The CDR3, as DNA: TGTGCCAGCTCACCGGTGAGGATCCGCGACACTGAAGCTTTCTTT. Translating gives CASSPVRIRDTEAFF.

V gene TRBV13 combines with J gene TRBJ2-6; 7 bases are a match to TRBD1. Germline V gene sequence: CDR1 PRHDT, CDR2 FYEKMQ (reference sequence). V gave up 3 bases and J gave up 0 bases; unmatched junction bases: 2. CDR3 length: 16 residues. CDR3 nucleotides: TGTGCCAGCAGCTTCTACAGGGGCTCTGGGGCCAACGTCCTGACTTTC. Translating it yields CASSFYRGSGANVLTF.

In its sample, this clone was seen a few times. The CDR3 coding sequence is TGTGCCAGCAGCTCGGGACAGGGGTACACTGAAGCTTTCTTT. Its protein product is CASSSGQGYTEAFF. The rearrangement uses TRBV5-5 and TRBJ1-1, with 10 bases identical to TRBD1. The germline gives CDR1 SGHKS, CDR2 YYEKEE (reference sequence). This CDR3 has 14 amino acids. Trimming took 3 bases from V and 3 from J; bases not matched to a gene: 2.

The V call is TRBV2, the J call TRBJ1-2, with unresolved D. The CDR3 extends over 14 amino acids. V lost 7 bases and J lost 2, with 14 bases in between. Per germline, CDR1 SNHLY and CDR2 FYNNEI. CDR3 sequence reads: CASKASHGNYGYTF. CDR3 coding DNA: TGTGCCAGCAAAGCCTCCCACGGGAACTATGGCTACACCTTC.

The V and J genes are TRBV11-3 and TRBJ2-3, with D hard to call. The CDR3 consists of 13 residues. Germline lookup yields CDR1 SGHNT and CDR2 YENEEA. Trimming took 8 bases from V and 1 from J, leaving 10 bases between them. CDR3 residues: CASAGDGTDTQYF. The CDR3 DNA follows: TGTGCCAGCGCAGGTGATGGCACAGATACGCAGTATTTT.

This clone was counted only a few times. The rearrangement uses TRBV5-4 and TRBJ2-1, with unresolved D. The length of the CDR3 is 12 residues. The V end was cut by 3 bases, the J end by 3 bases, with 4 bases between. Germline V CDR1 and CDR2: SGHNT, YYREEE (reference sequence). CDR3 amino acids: CASSWLYNEQFF. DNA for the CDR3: TGTGCCAGCAGCTGGCTCTACAATGAGCAGTTCTTC.

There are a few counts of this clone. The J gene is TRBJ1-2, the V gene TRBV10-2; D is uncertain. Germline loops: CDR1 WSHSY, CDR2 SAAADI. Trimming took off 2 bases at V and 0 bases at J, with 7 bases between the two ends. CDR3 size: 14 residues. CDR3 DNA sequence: TGCGCCAGCAGTGAGACAGCATCTAACTATGGCTACACCTTC. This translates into CASSETASNYGYTF.

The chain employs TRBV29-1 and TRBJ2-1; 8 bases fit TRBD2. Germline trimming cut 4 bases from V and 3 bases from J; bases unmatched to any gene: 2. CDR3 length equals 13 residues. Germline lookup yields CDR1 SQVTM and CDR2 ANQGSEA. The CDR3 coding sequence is TGCAGCGTTGTAGCGGGAAACTACAATGAGCAGTTCTTC. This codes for CSVVAGNYNEQFF.

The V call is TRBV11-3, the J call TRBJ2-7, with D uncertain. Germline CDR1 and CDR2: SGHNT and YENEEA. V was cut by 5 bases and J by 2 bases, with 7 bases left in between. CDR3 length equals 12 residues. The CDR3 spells CASSRGTYEQYF. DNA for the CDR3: TGTGCCAGCAGCCGCGGAACCTACGAGCAGTACTTC.

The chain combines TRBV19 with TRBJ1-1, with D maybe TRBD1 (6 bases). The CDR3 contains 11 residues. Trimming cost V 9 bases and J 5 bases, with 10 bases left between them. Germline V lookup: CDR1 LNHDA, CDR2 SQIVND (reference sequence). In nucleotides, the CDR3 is TGTGCCAGAACTGGACAGACTGAAGCTTTCTTT. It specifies CARTGQTEAFF.

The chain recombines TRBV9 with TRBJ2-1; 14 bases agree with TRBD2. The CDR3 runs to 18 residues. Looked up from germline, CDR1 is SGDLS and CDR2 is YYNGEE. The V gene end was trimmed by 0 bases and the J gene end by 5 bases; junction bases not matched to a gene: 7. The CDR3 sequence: CASSVGTSGRQGNNEQFF. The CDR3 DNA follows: TGTGCCAGCAGCGTAGGGACTAGCGGGAGGCAAGGGAACAATGAGCAGTTCTTC.

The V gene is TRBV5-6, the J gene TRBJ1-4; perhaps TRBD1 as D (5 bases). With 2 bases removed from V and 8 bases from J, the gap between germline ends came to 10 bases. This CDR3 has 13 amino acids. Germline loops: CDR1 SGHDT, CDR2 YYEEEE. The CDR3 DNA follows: TGTGCCAGCAGCTTCGGGGGAAACGAAAAACTGTTTTTT. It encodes CASSFGGNEKLFF.

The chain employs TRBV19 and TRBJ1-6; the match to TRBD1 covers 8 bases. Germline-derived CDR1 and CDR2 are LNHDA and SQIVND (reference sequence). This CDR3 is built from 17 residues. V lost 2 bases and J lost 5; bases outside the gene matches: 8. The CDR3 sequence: CASSIIPGGANNSPLHF. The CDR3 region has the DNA TGTGCCAGTAGTATAATCCCAGGGGGCGCGAATAATTCACCCCTCCACTTT.

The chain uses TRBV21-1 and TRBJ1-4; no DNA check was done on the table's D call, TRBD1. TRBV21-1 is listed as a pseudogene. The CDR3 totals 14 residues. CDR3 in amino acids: CASSRQGVREKLFF. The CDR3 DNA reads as TGTGCCAGCAGCAGACAGGGGGTTCGGGAAAAACTGTTTTTT.

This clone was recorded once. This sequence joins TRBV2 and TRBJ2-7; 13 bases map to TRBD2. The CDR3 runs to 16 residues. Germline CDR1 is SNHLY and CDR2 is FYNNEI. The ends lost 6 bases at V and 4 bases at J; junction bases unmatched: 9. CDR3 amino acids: CASSEQRTSGSYEQYF. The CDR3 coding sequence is TGTGCCAGCAGCGAACAAAGGACTAGCGGGAGTTACGAGCAGTACTTC.

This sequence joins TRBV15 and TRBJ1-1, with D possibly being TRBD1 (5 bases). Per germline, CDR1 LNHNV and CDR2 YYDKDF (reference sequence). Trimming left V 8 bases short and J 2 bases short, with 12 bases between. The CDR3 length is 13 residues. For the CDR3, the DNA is TGTGCCACCTCGCGGGGCAGAAACACTGAAGCTTTCTTT. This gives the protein CATSRGRNTEAFF.

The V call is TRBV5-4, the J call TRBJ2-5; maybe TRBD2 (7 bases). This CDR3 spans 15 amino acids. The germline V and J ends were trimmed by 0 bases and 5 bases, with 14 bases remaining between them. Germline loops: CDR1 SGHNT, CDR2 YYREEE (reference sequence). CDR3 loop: CASSLAGGPRETQYF. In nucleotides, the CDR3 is TGTGCCAGCAGCTTGGCCGGGGGGCCTCGTGAGACCCAGTACTTC.

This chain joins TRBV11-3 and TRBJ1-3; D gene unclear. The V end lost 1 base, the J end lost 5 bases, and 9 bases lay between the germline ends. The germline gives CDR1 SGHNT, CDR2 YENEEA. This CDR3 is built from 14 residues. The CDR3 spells CASSLGRWRNTIYF. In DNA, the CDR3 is TGTGCCAGCAGCTTAGGGCGGTGGAGAAACACCATATATTTT.

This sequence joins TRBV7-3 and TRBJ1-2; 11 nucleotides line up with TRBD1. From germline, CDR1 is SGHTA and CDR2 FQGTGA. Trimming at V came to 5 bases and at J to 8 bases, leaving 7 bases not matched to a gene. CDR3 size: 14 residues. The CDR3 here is CASSLGQGAGGYTF. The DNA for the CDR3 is TGTGCCAGCAGCCTCGGACAGGGGGCTGGAGGCTACACCTTC.

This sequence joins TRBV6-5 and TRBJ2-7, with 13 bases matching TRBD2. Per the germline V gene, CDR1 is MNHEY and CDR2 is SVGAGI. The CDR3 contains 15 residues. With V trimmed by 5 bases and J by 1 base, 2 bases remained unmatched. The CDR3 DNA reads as TGTGCCAGCAGTAGGGGACTAGCGGGGTCCTACGAGCAGTACTTC. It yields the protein CASSRGLAGSYEQYF.

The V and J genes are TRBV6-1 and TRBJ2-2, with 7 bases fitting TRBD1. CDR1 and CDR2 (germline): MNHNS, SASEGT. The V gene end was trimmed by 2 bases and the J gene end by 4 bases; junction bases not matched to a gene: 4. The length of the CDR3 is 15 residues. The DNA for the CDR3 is TGTGCCAGCAGTGAAACGACAGGGTTCACCGGGGAGCTGTTTTTT. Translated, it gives CASSETTGFTGELFF.

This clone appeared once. CDR3 nucleotides: TGTGCCAGCAGCGTAGTCGCAGGGAACTACAATGAGCAGTTCTTC. Translated: CASSVVAGNYNEQFF. The chain recombines TRBV9 with TRBJ2-1; weak D call: TRBD1 (5 bases). Trimming pared 0 bases from V and 3 bases from J, leaving 10 bases between. CDR3 length equals 15 residues. CDR1 and CDR2 (germline): SGDLS, YYNGEE.

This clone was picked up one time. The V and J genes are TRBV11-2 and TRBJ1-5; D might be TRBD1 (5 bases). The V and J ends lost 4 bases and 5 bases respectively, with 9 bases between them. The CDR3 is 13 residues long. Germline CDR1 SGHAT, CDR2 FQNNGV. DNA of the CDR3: TGTGCCAGCAGCTCGGGACTTCATCAGCCCCAGCATTTT. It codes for CASSSGLHQPQHF. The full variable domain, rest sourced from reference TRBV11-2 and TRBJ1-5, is EAGVAQSPRYKIIEKRQSVAFWCNPISGHATLYWYQQILGQGPKLLIQFQNNGVVDDSQLPKDRFSAERLKGVDSTLKIQPAKLEDSAVYLCASSSGLHQPQHFGDGTRLSIL.